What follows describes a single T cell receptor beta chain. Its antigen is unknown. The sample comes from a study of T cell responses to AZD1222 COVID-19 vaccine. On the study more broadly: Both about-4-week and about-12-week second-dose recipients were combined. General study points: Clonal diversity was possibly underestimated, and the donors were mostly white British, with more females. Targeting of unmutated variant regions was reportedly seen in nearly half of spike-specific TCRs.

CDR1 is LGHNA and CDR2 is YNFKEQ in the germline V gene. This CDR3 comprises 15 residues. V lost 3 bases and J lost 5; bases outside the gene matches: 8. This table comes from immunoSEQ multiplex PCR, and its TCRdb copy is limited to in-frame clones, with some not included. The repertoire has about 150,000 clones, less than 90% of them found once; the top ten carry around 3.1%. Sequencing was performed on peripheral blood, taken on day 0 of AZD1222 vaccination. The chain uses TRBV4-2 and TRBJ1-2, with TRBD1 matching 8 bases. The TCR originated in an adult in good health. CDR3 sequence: CASSQGGQVSYGYTF. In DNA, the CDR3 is TGTGCCAGCAGCCAGGGGGGACAGGTCTCATATGGCTACACCTTC.